This T cell receptor (beta chain) comes out of a study of blood T cells in healthy people across ages. Per sample, no less than 6 micrograms of total RNA were extracted. It was with a sample-barcoded 5' primer and a J-beta primer mix that a second PCR of about 6 to 12 cycles was run. TCRdb re-analysed the 5' RACE reads in MiXCR, keeping a single row per CDR3 protein. The table has 1.5 million to 2 million distinct CDR3 sequences, about 28% seen once. Trimming pared 5 bases from V and 1 base from J, leaving 16 bases between. Per germline, CDR1 MNHEY and CDR2 SVGAGI. The CDR3 sequence is 16 residues long. This clonotype was detected only a few times. Its specificity is unknown. Findings and caveats of the study: It was not possible, with unsorted PBMCs, to conclusively compare naive and antigen-experienced cells. Samples with more naive T cells showed higher observed beta diversity.

This chain uses TRBV6-5 with TRBJ2-3; D is perhaps TRBD1 (6 bases). The TCR sequence derives from a woman aged 30 to 39 in good health. The specimen sequenced was blood. CDR3 amino acids: CASSNMGEGGTDTQYF. CDR3 DNA: TGTGCCAGCAGTAATATGGGCGAGGGGGGCACAGATACGCAGTATTTT.